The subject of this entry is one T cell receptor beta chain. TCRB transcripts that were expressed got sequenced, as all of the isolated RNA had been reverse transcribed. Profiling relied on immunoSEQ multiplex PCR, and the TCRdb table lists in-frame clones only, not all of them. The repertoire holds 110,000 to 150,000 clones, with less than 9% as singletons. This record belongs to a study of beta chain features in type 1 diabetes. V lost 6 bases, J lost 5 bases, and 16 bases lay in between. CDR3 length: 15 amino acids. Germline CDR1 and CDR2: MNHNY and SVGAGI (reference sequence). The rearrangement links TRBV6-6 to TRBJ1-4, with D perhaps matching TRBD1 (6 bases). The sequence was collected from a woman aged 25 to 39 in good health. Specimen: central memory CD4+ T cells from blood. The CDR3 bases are TGTGCCAGCAGGGACCGACAGGCCCAGAATGAAAAACTGTTTTTT. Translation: CASRDRQAQNEKLFF.